The clone carrying this T cell receptor beta chain was seen only a few times. What it recognizes is unknown. This specimen belongs to a study of response to subunit inactivated influenza vaccine. Findings and limits, study-wide: Each seasonal influenza vaccination, the authors suggested, recruits few new T cells.

The CDR3 is 15 amino acids. Trimming took 1 base from V and 8 from J; bases not matched to a gene: 7. Germline assignment: CDR1 SGHNT and CDR2 YENEEA. TCRdb recomputed calls from the RT-PCR reads with MiXCR, one row per CDR3 protein. The table lists a few hundred thousand distinct CDR3 sequences, around 13% of them singletons. Source: PBMCs from blood, taken 11 to 12 days after vaccination. The TCR sequence derives from a man aged 50-60 years who received an inactivated influenza vaccine. The chain has TRBV11-3 and TRBJ2-1; 8 positions agree with TRBD1. The CDR3 is CASSLGGTGTDEQFF. Written as DNA, the CDR3 is TGTGCCAGCAGCTTAGGTGGGACAGGTACGGATGAGCAGTTCTTC. Full variable domain (remainder filled in from reference TRBV11-3 and TRBJ2-1): EAGVVQSPRYKIIEKKQPVAFWCNPISGHNTLYWYLQNLGQGPELLIRYENEEAVDDSQLPKDRFSAERLKGVDSTLKIQPAELGDSAVYLCASSLGGTGTDEQFFGPGTRLTVL.